Listed here are 13 T cell receptor beta chains from one sample, sequenced in a study of molecular identifiers for immune sequencing clone quantification. TCRdb recomputed calls from the PCR reads with MiXCR, one row per CDR3 protein. The sample holds about 510,000 distinct CDR3 sequences, around 23% seen once. The specimen sequenced was naive CD8+ T cells from blood, with Jurkat cell RNA spiked in. The subset here: FACS-sorted CD8+CD4-CCR7+CD45RA+ naive T cells. The source of these receptors is a human donor in good health. Some libraries in this study had Jurkat cell RNA spiked in.

The rearrangement joins TRBV11-3 to TRBJ2-6; D gene ambiguous. V was shortened by 1 base and J by 0 bases, with 10 bases between the two germline ends. This CDR3 comprises 17 residues. From germline, CDR1 is SGHNT and CDR2 YENEEA. The CDR3 loop reads CASSLGDGYSGANVLTF. The CDR3 bases are TGTGCCAGCAGCTTAGGCGACGGCTACTCTGGGGCCAACGTCCTGACTTTC.

This clonotype was found a few times. The V call is TRBV29-1, the J call TRBJ1-3, with D possibly TRBD1 on 5 matching bases. The CDR3 is made up of 14 amino acids. Germline values: CDR1 SQVTM, CDR2 ANQGSEA. Trimming stripped 5 bases from V and 2 bases from J, with 13 bases between. The CDR3 coding sequence is TGCAGCGTTACCGGGGCCTCGGCTGGAAACACCATATATTTT. It specifies CSVTGASAGNTIYF.

In regard to this clonotype: The missing conserved phenylalanine or tryptophan at the end of this CDR3 makes a read error likely. V usage is TRBV4-3 and J usage is TRBJ1-1; D unresolved. Germline CDR1 LGHNA, CDR2 YSLEER. The CDR3 length is 13 residues. V gave up 4 bases and J gave up 4 bases, with 10 bases separating them. The CDR3 protein is CASSRTLGTEAFS. CDR3 coding DNA: TGCGCCAGCAGCCGCACGCTAGGCACTGAAGCTTTCTCT.

At least ten counts were recorded for this clonotype. The J gene is TRBJ1-5, the V gene TRBV21-1; the table assigns TRBD1, which was not confirmed against the DNA. TRBV21-1 is marked as a pseudogene. The CDR3 is made up of 16 amino acids. CDR3 amino acids: CASSNSGGRDHQPQHF. CDR3 sequence (DNA): TGTGCCAGCAGCAACAGTGGGGGCAGGGACCATCAGCCCCAGCATTTT.

The sample holds many counts of this clonotype. This chain uses TRBV7-9 with TRBJ2-3, with unresolved D. The CDR3 covers 13 residues. Trimming removed 4 bases at V and 10 bases at J, with 15 bases between. Germline loops: CDR1 SEHNR, CDR2 FQNEAQ (reference sequence). As DNA, the CDR3 is TGTGCCAGCAGCTCGTCGGCCGTCCCCCCGCAGTATTTT. Its translation: CASSSSAVPPQYF.

This clonotype was detected only a few times. The chain combines TRBV5-1 with TRBJ2-1; possibly TRBD2 for D (5 bases). V was pared by 0 bases and J by 0 bases, with 10 bases between. The CDR3 length is 16 residues. CDR1 and CDR2 from the germline V gene are SGHRS and YFSETQ. CDR3 residues: CASSLADWSSYNEQFF. In DNA form, the CDR3 reads TGCGCCAGCAGCTTGGCGGACTGGAGCTCCTACAATGAGCAGTTCTTC. The full variable domain, with the rest looked up from reference TRBV5-1 and TRBJ2-1, is KAGVTQTPRYLIKTRGQQVTLSCSPISGHRSVSWYQQTPGQGLQFLFEYFSETQRNKGNFPGRFSGRQFSNSRSEMNVSTLELGDSALYLCASSLADWSSYNEQFFGPGTRLTVL.

V usage is TRBV7-9 and J usage is TRBJ1-1; possible D gene TRBD1, 6 bases. This CDR3 is 14 amino acids long. Looked up from germline, CDR1 is SEHNR and CDR2 is FQNEAQ (reference sequence). V lost 7 bases and J lost 3, with 15 bases in between. This chain's CDR3 is CASILGGQDTEAFF. Here the CDR3 DNA reads TGTGCCAGCATCCTAGGGGGGCAGGACACTGAAGCTTTCTTT.

The genes are TRBV6-5 and TRBJ1-5; the D gene is possibly TRBD1 (5 bases). The CDR3 loop spans 13 amino acids. V dropped 5 bases and J dropped 3 bases, with 8 bases sitting between them. Germline assignment: CDR1 MNHEY and CDR2 SVGAGI. CDR3 in amino acids: CASSGATNQPQHF. CDR3 sequence (DNA): TGTGCCAGCAGTGGGGCGACCAATCAGCCCCAGCATTTT.

This clonotype was observed a handful of times. The CDR3 sequence: CASSTPVFGRSQPQHF. CDR3 sequence (DNA): TGTGCCAGCAGTACCCCTGTCTTCGGCCGCAGTCAGCCCCAGCATTTT. This chain joins TRBV6-2 or TRBV6-3 and TRBJ1-5; no reliable D call. This CDR3 has 16 residues. The ends were cut back, 5 bases at V and 6 bases at J, with 20 bases in the middle. Germline V CDR1 and CDR2: MNHEY, SVGEGT.

This clonotype showed up many times. The V call is TRBV7-8, the J call TRBJ2-1; D may be TRBD2 (6 bases). The germline V and J ends were trimmed by 5 bases and 7 bases, with 18 bases remaining between them. CDR3 size: 15 residues. From germline, CDR1 is SGHVS and CDR2 FQNEAQ. The CDR3 region is CASSPQAGISNEQFF. The CDR3 bases are TGTGCCAGCAGCCCCCAGGCGGGGATAAGTAATGAGCAGTTCTTC.

This clonotype was counted between two and nine times. The rearrangement joins TRBV5-8 to TRBJ2-2; weak D call: TRBD1 (5 bases). Trimming cost V 4 bases and J 0 bases, with 13 bases left between them. CDR3 length: 16 amino acids. CDR1 SGHTS and CDR2 YDEGEE come from the germline V gene. This chain's CDR3 is CASSTTAIANTGELFF. The CDR3 DNA reads as TGTGCCAGCAGCACGACAGCAATCGCGAACACCGGGGAGCTGTTTTTT.

The chain recombines TRBV5-1 with TRBJ1-1; D unclear. The CDR3 length is 12 residues. V was trimmed by 4 bases and J by 5 bases, leaving 9 bases between them. Germline assignment: CDR1 SGHRS and CDR2 YFSETQ. This CDR3 reads CASSHGSTEAFF. CDR3 bases: TGCGCCAGCAGCCACGGGAGTACTGAAGCTTTCTTT.

This clonotype was seen at least ten times. V gene TRBV29-1 combines with J gene TRBJ2-7, with 7 bases identical to TRBD1. Trimming cost V 6 bases and J 2 bases; bases outside gene matches: 7. The CDR3 has 13 residues. Germline CDR1 and CDR2: SQVTM and ANQGSEA. The CDR3 here is CSVRGQDTYEQYF. CDR3 in DNA: TGCAGCGTGAGAGGACAGGACACCTACGAGCAGTACTTC.